The sequence of this TCR beta chain was determined in a study of cytomegalovirus exposure and HLA in healthy donors. Regarding the study as a whole: Researchers counted roughly 150 TCR beta chains as cytomegalovirus-associated.

Primers included in the PCR were 60 Vbeta and 13 Jbeta primers. Libraries were prepared by immunoSEQ multiplex PCR; TCRdb keeps only in-frame clonotypes and omits some of them. Of roughly 250,000 clones in the sample, more than 55% are singletons; the top ten hold 2% to 2.5%. To note about this clone: Its antigen is not identified.

Material for sequencing was PBMCs. This clonotype was obtained from a female donor in good health and CMV-seronegative.

The CDR3 DNA reads as TGCAGCGTTGATGACTCCTGGACTGCGAGCTCCTACAATGAGCAGTTCTTC. Protein: CSVDDSWTASSYNEQFF. The chain recombines TRBV29-1 with TRBJ2-1, with D possibly TRBD2 on 5 matching bases. The V end lost 3 bases, the J end lost 0 bases, and 18 bases lay between the germline ends. The germline CDR1 and CDR2 sequences are SQVTM and ANQGSEA. This CDR3 comprises 17 residues.